Ten or more counts support the clone carrying this T cell receptor beta chain. The data were taken from a study of early T cells in non-severe SARS-CoV-2 infection. Whole-study context: Unsorted whole blood bulk RNA was sequenced, with unpaired chains.

A single record per CDR3 protein comes from TCRdb applying MiXCR to the 5' RACE reads. The sample includes over 45,000 distinct CDR3 sequences, approximately 10% of them seen just once. The sample was whole blood. The TCR sequence derives from an adult who was a healthcare worker with PCR-confirmed SARS-CoV-2 infection or an uninfected control (not recorded which).

The CDR3 sequence: CASKWDRPPYGYTF. The CDR3 coding sequence is TGTGCCAGCAAGTGGGACAGGCCCCCCTATGGCTACACCTTC. The V call is TRBV6-5, the J call TRBJ1-2; TRBD1 matches at 8 bases. In germline, CDR1 is MNHEY, CDR2 SVGAGI. CDR3 size: 14 residues. The junction had 8 bases not matched to a gene; V was cut back by 7 bases and J by 4 bases.